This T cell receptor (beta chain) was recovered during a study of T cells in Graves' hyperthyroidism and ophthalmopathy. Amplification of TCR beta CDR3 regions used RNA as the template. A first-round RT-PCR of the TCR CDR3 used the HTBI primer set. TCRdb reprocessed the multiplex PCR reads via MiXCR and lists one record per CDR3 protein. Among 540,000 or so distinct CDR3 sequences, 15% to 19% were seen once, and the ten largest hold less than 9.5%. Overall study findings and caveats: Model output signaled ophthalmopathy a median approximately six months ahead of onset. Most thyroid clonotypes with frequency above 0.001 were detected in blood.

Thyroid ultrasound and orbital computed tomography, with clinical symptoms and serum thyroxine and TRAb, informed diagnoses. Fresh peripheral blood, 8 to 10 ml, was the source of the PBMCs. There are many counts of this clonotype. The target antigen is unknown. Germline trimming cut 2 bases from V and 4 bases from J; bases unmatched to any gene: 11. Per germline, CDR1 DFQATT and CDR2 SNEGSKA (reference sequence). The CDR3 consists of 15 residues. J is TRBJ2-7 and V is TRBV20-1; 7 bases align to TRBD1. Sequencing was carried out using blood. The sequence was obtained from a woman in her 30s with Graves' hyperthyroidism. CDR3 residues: CSARRLDREWYEQYF. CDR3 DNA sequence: TGCAGTGCTAGAAGACTCGACAGGGAATGGTACGAGCAGTACTTC.